This TCR beta chain was captured in a study of blood T cell repertoires in COVID-19. In the study overall: Donors in the United States, Italy and Spain gave samples during acute or convalescent COVID-19. T cells, B-cell-depleted T cells, or PBMCs provided the cDNA or gDNA that served as material.

In the study's own analysis: Estimation of nucleated cell counts was performed using reference gene primer amplification. Assay used: immunoSEQ multiplex PCR; TCRdb lists only in-frame clones, some missing. V, J and clone size derive from that table, while D and trimming were established from the DNA sequence. The table includes hundreds of thousands of clones, about 89% detected once. This CDR3 spans 18 amino acids. Germline V gene lookup returns CDR1 MNHNS and CDR2 SASEGT. Trimming removed 1 base at V and 2 bases at J, with 18 bases between. The sequenced sample was peripheral blood. V usage is TRBV6-1 and J usage is TRBJ2-1, with D unclear. This receptor was identified in a man in his forties or fifties with acute or convalescent COVID-19. The CDR3 spells CASSEVSTPSPPYNEQFF. The CDR3 DNA reads TGTGCCAGCAGTGAAGTGTCGACACCCTCACCTCCCTACAATGAGCAGTTCTTC.